This T cell receptor beta chain originates from a study of blood T cell repertoires in COVID-19. About the research overall: Researchers got acute and convalescent COVID-19 samples from the United States, Italy and Spain. T cells, B-cell-depleted T cells, or PBMCs supplied cDNA or gDNA.

Germline V CDR1 and CDR2: WSHSY, SAAADI. This CDR3 is built from 15 residues. J was trimmed by 0 bases and V by 6 bases; bases with no gene match: 7. As originally analysed: Estimated nucleated cell counts came from reference gene primer amplification. The table came from immunoSEQ multiplex PCR; TCRdb's copy has only in-frame clones and leaves some out. V, J and clone size were drawn from that table, and D and trimming were deduced from the DNA. The table records roughly 78,000 clones, over 65% of them present only once. The V call is TRBV10-2, the J call TRBJ2-7; 8 bases align to TRBD1. The sequencing sample was made of peripheral blood. The receptor was isolated from an elderly woman with acute or convalescent COVID-19. The CDR3 is CASRLGTGPSYEQYF. In DNA form, the CDR3 reads TGCGCCAGCAGACTAGGGACAGGTCCCTCCTACGAGCAGTACTTC.